Described below is a single TCR beta chain sequence and its context. This record belongs to a study of blood T cell repertoires in COVID-19. This CDR3 region has 16 residues. The V end lost 1 base, the J end lost 2 bases, and 10 bases lay between the germline ends. Germline V gene data show CDR1 as SGHRS and CDR2 as YFSETQ. Sequencing was performed with immunoSEQ multiplex PCR; in TCRdb, only in-frame clones are kept and a portion is missing. The sample includes roughly 89,000 clones, around three quarters of them seen just once. This rearrangement joins TRBV5-1 to TRBJ2-6; D is undetermined. The sequence was collected from a woman in her 70s with acute or convalescent COVID-19. Sequencing used peripheral blood. CDR3 nucleotide sequence: TGCGCCAGCAGCTTGCCGGAGTTGGCTGGGGCCAACGTCCTGACTTTC. As protein: CASSLPELAGANVLTF.